This T cell receptor beta chain was recorded in a study of TIL therapy for anti-PD-1-resistant metastatic lung cancer. In the study overall: Tumor harvest preceded PD-1/PD-L1 blockade, followed by nivolumab treatment. Median patient age was almost 55, ranging roughly 35-75 years.

Time point of the sample: pre-treatment sample, taken before nivolumab and TIL therapy. Sequencing used immunoSEQ v3. Each library reached roughly 1.9 million read pairs, or about 5-6 million at deep level. Clones were sequenced by immunoSEQ multiplex PCR, and TCRdb holds only the in-frame ones, with some missing. Of 50,000 to 65,000 clones listed, roughly 69% are singletons. The sample here was blood, taken at baseline. The source is a person aged 25-85 years with non-small cell lung cancer.

The CDR3 DNA follows: TGTGCCAGCAGTTTTAAGGGGCATCAGCCCCAGCATTTT. Protein product: CASSFKGHQPQHF. The rearrangement links TRBV28 to TRBJ1-5, with a weak D call TRBD1 (5 bases). Germline V gene lookup returns CDR1 MDHEN and CDR2 SYDVKM. This CDR3 contains 13 residues. Trimming left V 3 bases short and J 5 bases short, with 8 bases between.